The 3 T cell receptor beta chains in this list originate from one sample, sequenced in a study of T-cell memory formation after mild COVID-19. Each CDR3 protein gets one entry after TCRdb re-called the 5' RACE reads with MiXCR. Of roughly 100,000 distinct CDR3 sequences in the sample, about 13% were seen once. Sequencing input: PBMCs or a T cell subset sorted from them (not recorded which). These receptors originate from an adult woman who had mild COVID-19 (a few samples of this study predate the infection). Cell type and time point are not known.

This clonotype was counted many times. The CDR3 DNA reads as TGTGCCAGCAGCCCCGGACAGGGTTTACAAGAGACCCAGTACTTC. This codes for CASSPGQGLQETQYF. The V and J genes are TRBV9 and TRBJ2-5, with 8 bases fitting TRBD1. Germline V gene lookup returns CDR1 SGDLS and CDR2 YYNGEE. Trimming cost V 4 bases and J 2 bases; bases outside gene matches: 7. CDR3 size: 15 residues.

The chain carries TRBV30 and TRBJ2-1; TRBD2 matches 8 bases. CDR3 length: 15 amino acids. Per the germline V gene, CDR1 is GTSNPN and CDR2 is SVGIG (reference sequence). Germline trimming cut 0 bases from V and 5 bases from J; bases unmatched to any gene: 6. The CDR3 DNA reads as TGTGCCTGGAGTGTAGCTAGCGGGTGGGACAATGAGCAGTTCTTC. This gives the protein CAWSVASGWDNEQFF. The variable domain in full, with the rest retrieved from reference TRBV30 and TRBJ2-1, is SQTIHQWPATLVQPVGSPLSLECTVEGTSNPNLYWYRQAAGRGLQLLFYSVGIGQISSEVPQNLSASRPQDRQFILSSKKLLLSDSGFYLCAWSVASGWDNEQFFGPGTRLTVL.

This clonotype appeared a few times. The chain carries TRBV5-1 and TRBJ1-1; no reliable D call. The CDR3 extends over 12 amino acids. Germline CDR1 reads SGHRS; CDR2 reads YFSETQ. V was shortened by 4 bases and J by 1 base, with 5 bases between the two germline ends. This chain's CDR3 is CASSGENTEAFF. In DNA, the CDR3 is TGCGCCAGCAGCGGAGAGAACACTGAAGCTTTCTTT.